Listed below are T cell receptor beta chains from one sample, sequenced in a study of blood T cell repertoires in COVID-19. The repertoire was sequenced with immunoSEQ multiplex PCR; TCRdb's copy has only in-frame clones and lacks some. The sample comprises about 200,000 clones, roughly 88% of which are singletons, and more than 2.5% rests with the top ten. Source material: peripheral blood. These receptors all stem from a man in his 60s with acute or convalescent COVID-19. CDR3s include the opening cysteine and the closing phenylalanine or tryptophan. The D gene is left open where the match is weak. Clone size is shown for a subset of rows, as once, few, many or a class of expanded clone.

TRBD1	.	TRBJ2-4	TRBV28	TGTGCCAGCAGATCCACAGGGGGCGCCAACATTCAGTACTTC	CASRSTGGANIQYF
TRBD1	.	TRBJ1-2	TRBV6-6	TGTGCCAGCATCCCTACGACAGGGTCGGTCTATGGCTACACCTTC	CASIPTTGSVYGYTF
.	.	TRBJ2-3	TRBV19	TGTGCCAGTAGTAGCGAGAGCACAGATACGCAGTATTTT	CASSSESTDTQYF
.	.	TRBJ1-4	TRBV3-1/TRBV3-2	TGTGCCAGCAGCCAGGATCGGACAGTAAAGGGAAAACTGTTTTTT	CASSQDRTVKGKLFF
.	.	TRBJ1-4	TRBV29-1	TGCAGCGTTGCCGTTGGACAAGGGGAAAAACTGTTTTTT	CSVAVGQGEKLFF
TRBD1	.	TRBJ1-1	TRBV7-2	TGTGCCAGCAGCTCCCAGGGGGTTTTGAACACTGAAGCTTTCTTT	CASSSQGVLNTEAFF
TRBD2	.	TRBJ2-7	TRBV28	TGTGCCAGCAGTGGGACTAGCGGCTCCTACGAGCAGTACTTC	CASSGTSGSYEQYF
.	once	TRBJ1-5	TRBV5-8	TGTGCCAGCAGCTTCAGGAGCAATCAGCCCCAGCATTTT	CASSFRSNQPQHF
TRBD2	.	TRBJ2-2	TRBV27	TGTGCCAGCACCCCTTGGACTAGCGGGAGCGGGGAGCTGTTTTTT	CASTPWTSGSGELFF
.	.	TRBJ1-6	TRBV5-8	TGTGCCAGCAGCGGAGGCTATGCGTCCTCACCCCTCCACTTT	CASSGGYASSPLHF
TRBD1	.	TRBJ1-1	TRBV11-1	TGTGCCAGCAGCTTGACAGGGGCCACTGAAGCTTTCTTT	CASSLTGATEAFF
.	.	TRBJ2-2	TRBV28	TGTGCCAGCTCCTACCCCGGGGTGGGTACCGGGGAGCTGTTTTTT	CASSYPGVGTGELFF
.	once	TRBJ2-1	TRBV25-1	TGTGCCAGCAGTGCAGGGGTCTCCTACAATGAGCAGTTCTTC	CASSAGVSYNEQFF
TRBD1	.	TRBJ2-2	TRBV5-1	TGCGCCAGCAGCTTTAGGACAGGGGAGACCGGGGAGCTGTTTTTT	CASSFRTGETGELFF
.	.	TRBJ1-1	TRBV19	TGTGCCAGTAGTATAGGCCAACTCCTAAGTACTGAAGCTTTCTTT	CASSIGQLLSTEAFF
TRBD1	.	TRBJ2-1	TRBV24-1	TGTGCCACCAGTCAACAGGGGATGGTGCAGTTCTTC	CATSQQGMVQFF
TRBD2	.	TRBJ2-1	TRBV9	TGTGCCAGCAATAACCCCCCGGGACTAGCGGACTACAATGAGCAGTTCTTC	CASNNPPGLADYNEQFF
.	once	TRBJ1-5	TRBV19	TGTGCCAGTAGTACCCGGACATCTAGCAATCAGCCCCAGCATTTT	CASSTRTSSNQPQHF
.	.	TRBJ2-7	TRBV5-6	TGTGCCAGCAGCGTCAGCGGCAGGGGCGCCTACGAGCAGTACTTC	CASSVSGRGAYEQYF
TRBD2	.	TRBJ2-5	TRBV10-2	TGCGCCAGCAGGGCGGGACTAGCGACCCAGACCCAGTACTTC	CASRAGLATQTQYF
TRBD2	.	TRBJ2-7	TRBV28	TGTGCCAGCAGCCGGACTAGTCGCTCCTACGAGCAGTACTTC	CASSRTSRSYEQYF
.	.	TRBJ2-7	TRBV6-5	TGTGCCAGCAGTTACTCAACGGAGGTGGGGGCTTACGAGCAGTACTTC	CASSYSTEVGAYEQYF
TRBD1	.	TRBJ2-7	TRBV6-5	TGTGCCAGCAGCCGTACAGGGGCCTACGAGCAGTACTTC	CASSRTGAYEQYF
.	.	TRBJ1-6	TRBV27	TGTGCCAGCGCGAGCCGGGGTTCACCCCTCCACTTT	CASASRGSPLHF
TRBD1	few	TRBJ1-5	TRBV6-4	TGTGCCAGCAGGGACAGGGGGAACAATCAGCCCCAGCATTTT	CASRDRGNNQPQHF
.	.	TRBJ1-2	TRBV29-1	TGCAGCGTTGATGGGCAAACAAGCTATGGCTACACCTTC	CSVDGQTSYGYTF
TRBD2	.	TRBJ2-7	TRBV10-3	TGTGCCATCAGCGCGGTAGCGGGAACCTACGAGCAGTACTTC	CAISAVAGTYEQYF
.	once	TRBJ1-2	TRBV6-1	TGTGCCAGCAGTGACAGGGGTGGCTACACCTTC	CASSDRGGYTF